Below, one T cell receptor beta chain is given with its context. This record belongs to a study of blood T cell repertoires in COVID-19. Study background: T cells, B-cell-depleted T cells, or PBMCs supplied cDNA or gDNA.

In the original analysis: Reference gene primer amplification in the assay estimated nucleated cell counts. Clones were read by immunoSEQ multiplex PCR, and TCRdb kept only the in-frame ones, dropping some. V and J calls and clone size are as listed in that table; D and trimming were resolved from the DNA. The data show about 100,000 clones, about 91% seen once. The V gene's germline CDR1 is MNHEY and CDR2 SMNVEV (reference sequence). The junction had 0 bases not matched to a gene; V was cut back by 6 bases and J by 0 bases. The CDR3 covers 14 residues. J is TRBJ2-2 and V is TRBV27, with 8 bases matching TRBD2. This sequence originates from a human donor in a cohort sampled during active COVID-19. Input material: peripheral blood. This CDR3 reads CASRGLANTGELFF. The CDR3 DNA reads TGTGCCAGCAGGGGACTAGCGAACACCGGGGAGCTGTTTTTT.